This T cell receptor beta chain was sequenced for a study of OX40 agonist ivuxolimab in advanced cancers. In the study overall: Patients were dosed intravenously with ivuxolimab at 0.01 to 10 mg/kg every 2 weeks. Dose-escalation patients suffered from hepatocellular carcinoma, melanoma, renal cell or head and neck cancer. Having had anti-PD-1, anti-PD-L1 or anti-CTLA-4 therapy before was allowed, and over 35% had some.

Comments on this clone: Its target is unknown.

CDR3 length equals 13 residues. Germline assignment: CDR1 MDHEN and CDR2 SYDVKM. V shed 6 bases and J shed 1 base, with 4 bases lying between them. The repertoire was sequenced with immunoSEQ multiplex PCR; TCRdb's copy has only in-frame clones and lacks some. The sample carries 50,000 or so clones, 85% recorded once. Study outcomes and limitations: Expanded clones tended on average to be more numerous among CD8+ T cells than CD4+.

The receptor was derived from an adult with an advanced solid tumor such as melanoma, head and neck, liver or kidney cancer. The chain uses TRBV28 and TRBJ1-6; D not certain. The sample consisted of CD4+ or CD8+ T cells sorted from blood, taken in a trial of the OX40 agonist ivuxolimab. CDR3 residues: CASSGSYNSPLHF. CDR3 in DNA: TGTGCCAGCAGCGGATCCTATAATTCACCCCTCCACTTT.